This note documents a single T cell receptor beta chain sequence. Antigen specificity is unknown. These data belong to a study of cytomegalovirus exposure and HLA in healthy donors. Method: immunoSEQ multiplex PCR; TCRdb's copy keeps in-frame clones and lacks some. Altogether 75,000 to 100,000 clones are present, 95% to 98% being singletons, with the ten largest covering 0.6% to 0.85%. The donors belonged to the roughly 130-subject validation cohort, separate from the roughly 710-subject first cohort. Points from the study as a whole: The CMV antigen specificity of a few CMV-associated chains was confirmed through in vitro analysis. Accounts indicate the classifier identified cytomegalovirus status with strong specificity and sensitivity. Some TCR beta chains (164 of them) were listed as cytomegalovirus-associated.

Per germline, CDR1 SGHTA and CDR2 FQGNSA. The V gene lost 1 base and the J gene lost 9 bases, with 16 bases spanning the gap. CDR3 size: 15 residues. V is TRBV7-2 and J is TRBJ2-1, with TRBD2 as a possible D gene (7 bases). The TCR sequence derives from a man aged 18-30 years in good health and CMV-seronegative. Source material: PBMCs. The CDR3 bases are TGTGCCAGCAGCTTAGAGGGGGGAGGGGTGTTTGAGCAGTTCTTC. Translated, it gives CASSLEGGGVFEQFF.